This T cell receptor (beta chain) stems from a study of T-cell memory formation after mild COVID-19. Study-wide findings and caveats: The study detected some responding clones in pre-infection memory, suggesting cross-reactive memory joined. Clones contracting day 15 to 85 were balanced CD4/CD8; later expanders leaned CD4+.

The CDR3 spans 12 residues. The V and J ends lost 3 bases and 9 bases respectively, with 9 bases between them. In germline, CDR1 is LGHNA, CDR2 YNFKEQ. TCRdb called the 5' RACE reads again in MiXCR, with one record for every CDR3 protein. This sample has more than 400,000 distinct CDR3 sequences; 18% occur once, and the top ten carry over 9%. Comment on this clonotype: Its antigen is still unknown.

The sequencing input was PBMCs or a T cell subset sorted from them (not recorded which). V gene TRBV4-2 combines with J gene TRBJ2-1; no firm D call. The sequence derives from an adult woman who had mild COVID-19 (a few samples of this study predate the infection). Cell type and time point are not known. The CDR3 DNA reads TGTGCCAGCAGCCACCTATTTGGTGAGCAGTTCTTC. Translation gives CASSHLFGEQFF.